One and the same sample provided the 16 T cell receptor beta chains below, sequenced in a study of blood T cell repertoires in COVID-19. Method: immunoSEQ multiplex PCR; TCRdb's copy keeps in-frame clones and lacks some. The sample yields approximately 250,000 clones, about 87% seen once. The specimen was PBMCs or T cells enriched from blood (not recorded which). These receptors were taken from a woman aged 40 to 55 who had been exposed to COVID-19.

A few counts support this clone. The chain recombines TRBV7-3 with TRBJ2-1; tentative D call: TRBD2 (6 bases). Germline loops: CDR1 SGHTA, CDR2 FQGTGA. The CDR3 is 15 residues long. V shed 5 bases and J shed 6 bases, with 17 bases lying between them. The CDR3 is CASSKDERVGNEQFF. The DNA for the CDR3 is TGTGCCAGCAGCAAGGACGAGCGGGTGGGCAATGAGCAGTTCTTC.

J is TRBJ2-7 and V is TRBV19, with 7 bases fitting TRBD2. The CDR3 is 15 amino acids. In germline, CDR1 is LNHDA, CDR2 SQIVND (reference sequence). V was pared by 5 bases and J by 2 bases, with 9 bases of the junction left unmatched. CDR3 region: CASSPGLLGTYEQYV. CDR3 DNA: TGTGCCAGTAGTCCGGGACTACTAGGAACCTACGAGCAGTACGTC.

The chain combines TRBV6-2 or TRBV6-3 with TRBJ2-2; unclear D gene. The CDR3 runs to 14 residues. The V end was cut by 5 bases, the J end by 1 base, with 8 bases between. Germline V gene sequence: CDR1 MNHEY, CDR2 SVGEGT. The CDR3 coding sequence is TGTGCCAGCAGTACTAATAAGAACACCGGGGAGCTGTTTTTT. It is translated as CASSTNKNTGELFF.

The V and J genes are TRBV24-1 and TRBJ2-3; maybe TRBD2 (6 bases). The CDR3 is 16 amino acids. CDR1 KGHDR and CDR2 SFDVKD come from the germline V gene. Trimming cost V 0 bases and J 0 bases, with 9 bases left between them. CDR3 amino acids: CATSDLPGTSTDTQYF. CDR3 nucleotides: TGTGCCACCAGTGATTTGCCGGGGACTAGCACAGATACGCAGTATTTT.

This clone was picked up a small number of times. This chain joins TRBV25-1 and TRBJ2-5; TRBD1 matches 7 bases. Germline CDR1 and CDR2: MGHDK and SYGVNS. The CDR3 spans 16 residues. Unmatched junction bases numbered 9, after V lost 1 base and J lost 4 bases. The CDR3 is CASSEFLGGGGETQYF. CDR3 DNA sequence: TGTGCCAGCAGTGAATTTTTAGGGGGCGGTGGAGAGACCCAGTACTTC.

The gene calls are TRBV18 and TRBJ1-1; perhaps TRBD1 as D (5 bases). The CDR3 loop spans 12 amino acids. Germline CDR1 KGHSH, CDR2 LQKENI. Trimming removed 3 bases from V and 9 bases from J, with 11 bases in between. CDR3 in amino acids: CASSPTTDQAFF. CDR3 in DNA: TGTGCCAGCTCACCCACGACAGACCAAGCTTTCTTT.

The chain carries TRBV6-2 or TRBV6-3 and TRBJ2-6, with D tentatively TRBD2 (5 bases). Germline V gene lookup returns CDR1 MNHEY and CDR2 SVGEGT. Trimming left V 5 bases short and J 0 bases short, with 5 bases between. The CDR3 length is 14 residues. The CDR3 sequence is CASSRDSGANVLTF. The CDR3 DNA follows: TGTGCCAGCAGTCGGGACTCTGGGGCCAACGTCCTGACTTTC.

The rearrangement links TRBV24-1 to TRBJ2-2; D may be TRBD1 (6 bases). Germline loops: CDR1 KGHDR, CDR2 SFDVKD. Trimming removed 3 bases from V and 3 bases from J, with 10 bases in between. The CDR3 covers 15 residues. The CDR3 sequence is CATSDGQLDTGELFF. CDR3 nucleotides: TGTGCCACCAGTGATGGACAGTTGGACACCGGGGAGCTGTTTTTT.

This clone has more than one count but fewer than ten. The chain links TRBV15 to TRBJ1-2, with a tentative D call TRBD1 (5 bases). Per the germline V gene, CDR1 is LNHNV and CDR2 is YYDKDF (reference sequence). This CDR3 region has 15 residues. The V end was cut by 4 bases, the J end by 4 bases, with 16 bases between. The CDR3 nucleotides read TGTGCCACCAGCACCCTTGGGGCGCCGGGCTATGGCTACACCTTC. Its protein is CATSTLGAPGYGYTF.

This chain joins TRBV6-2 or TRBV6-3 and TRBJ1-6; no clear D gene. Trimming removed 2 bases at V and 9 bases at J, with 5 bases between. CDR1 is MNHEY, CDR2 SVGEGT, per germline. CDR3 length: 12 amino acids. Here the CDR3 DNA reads TGTGCCAGCAGTTACCCCTTTTCACCCCTCCACTTT. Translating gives CASSYPFSPLHF.

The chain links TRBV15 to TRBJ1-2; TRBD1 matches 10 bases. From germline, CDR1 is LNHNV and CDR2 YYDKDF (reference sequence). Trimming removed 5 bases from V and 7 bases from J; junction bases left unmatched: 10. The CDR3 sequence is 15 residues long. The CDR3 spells CATSAWDRGLRGYTF. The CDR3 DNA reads TGTGCCACCAGCGCTTGGGACAGGGGCTTGCGTGGCTACACCTTC.

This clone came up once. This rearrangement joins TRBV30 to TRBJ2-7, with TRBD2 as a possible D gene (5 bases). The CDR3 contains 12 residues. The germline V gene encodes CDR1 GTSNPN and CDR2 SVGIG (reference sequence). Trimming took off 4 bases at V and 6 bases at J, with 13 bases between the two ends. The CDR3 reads CAWNRGGTEQYF. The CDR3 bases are TGTGCCTGGAACCGGGGTGGCACCGAGCAGTACTTC.

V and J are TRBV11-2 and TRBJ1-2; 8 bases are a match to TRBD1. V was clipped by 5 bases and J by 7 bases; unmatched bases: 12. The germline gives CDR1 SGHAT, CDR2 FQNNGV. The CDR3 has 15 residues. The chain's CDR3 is CASSLLDRDVSGYTF. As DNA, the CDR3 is TGTGCCAGCAGCCTCCTGGACAGGGACGTCTCTGGCTACACCTTC.

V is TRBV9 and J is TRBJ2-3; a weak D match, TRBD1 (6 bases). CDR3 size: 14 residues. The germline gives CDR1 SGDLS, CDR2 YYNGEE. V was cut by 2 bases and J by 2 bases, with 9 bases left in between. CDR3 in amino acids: CASSVQGSTDTQYF. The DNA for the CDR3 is TGTGCCAGCAGCGTTCAGGGGTCCACAGATACGCAGTATTTT.

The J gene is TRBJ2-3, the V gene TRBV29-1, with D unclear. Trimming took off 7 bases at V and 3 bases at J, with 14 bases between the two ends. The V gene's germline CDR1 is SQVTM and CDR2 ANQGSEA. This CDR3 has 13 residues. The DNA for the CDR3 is TGCAGCGCTCCTAGGCCCCAAACAGATACGCAGTATTTT. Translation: CSAPRPQTDTQYF.

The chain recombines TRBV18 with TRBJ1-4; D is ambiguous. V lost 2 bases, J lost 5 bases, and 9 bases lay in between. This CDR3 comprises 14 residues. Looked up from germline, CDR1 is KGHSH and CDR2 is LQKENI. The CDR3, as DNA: TGTGCCAGCTCACCAGGGAGGGTAAATGAAAAACTGTTTTTT. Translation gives CASSPGRVNEKLFF.